These 27 T cell receptor beta chains came from one sample sequenced in a study of blood T cell repertoires in COVID-19. Assay used: immunoSEQ multiplex PCR; TCRdb lists only in-frame clones, some missing. The top ten hold around 25% of the sample, which has 55,000 to 65,000 clones, 78% seen once. Sequenced sample: peripheral blood. Receptors originate from a human donor in a cohort sampled during active COVID-19.

The chain combines TRBV4-1 with TRBJ1-2, with D tentatively TRBD1 (6 bases). This CDR3 has 15 residues. The germline V and J ends were trimmed by 2 bases and 8 bases, with 18 bases remaining between them. Germline values: CDR1 MGHRA, CDR2 YSYEKL. The CDR3 bases are TGCGCCAGCAGCCAAAGGTCAGGGGTGCGTAGGGGCTACACCTTC. It encodes CASSQRSGVRRGYTF.

V gene TRBV5-5 combines with J gene TRBJ2-1; 7 bases are a match to TRBD2. The CDR3 loop spans 16 amino acids. The V segment lost 0 bases and the J segment 4 bases; nucleotides outside the gene matches: 7. Germline CDR1 is SGHKS and CDR2 is YYEKEE (reference sequence). The CDR3 bases are TGTGCCAGCAGCTTGGAACCGCTAGCGGATTACAATGAGCAGTTCTTC. As protein: CASSLEPLADYNEQFF.

This clone was found once. The chain combines TRBV21-1 with TRBJ1-6. TRBV21-1 is noted as a pseudogene. The CDR3 is 17 amino acids. Here the CDR3 DNA reads TGTGCCAGCAGCAAAGGGAAGGGGGGGAACCGTAATTCACCCCTCCACTTT. Residues: CASSKGKGGNRNSPLHF.

This chain connects TRBV30 to TRBJ1-6, with D uncertain. The CDR3 spans 18 residues. V was shortened by 3 bases and J by 1 base, with 19 bases between the two germline ends. Germline CDR1 GTSNPN, CDR2 SVGIG (reference sequence). CDR3 amino acids: CAWSPLHGLRSYNSPLHF. As DNA, the CDR3 is TGTGCCTGGAGCCCTCTTCATGGGCTAAGGTCCTATAATTCACCCCTCCACTTT.

The V call is TRBV12-5, the J call TRBJ1-5; 9 positions agree with TRBD1. The trim removed 5 bases at V and 1 base at J, leaving 3 bases unmatched. This CDR3 contains 15 residues. Germline V gene sequence: CDR1 LGHNT, CDR2 FRNRAP. The CDR3 region has the DNA TGTGCTAGTGGTCCGGGACAGGGAAGCAATCAGCCCCAGCATTTT. Protein sequence: CASGPGQGSNQPQHF.

This chain links TRBV6-5 with TRBJ1-1; 9 bases agree with TRBD1. J gave up 7 bases and V 4 bases, and 7 bases lay outside the gene matches. CDR3 length equals 14 residues. Germline V lookup: CDR1 MNHEY, CDR2 SVGAGI. CDR3 sequence (DNA): TGTGCCAGCAGTTTAACAGGGGGCGCCGGTGAAGCTTTCTTT. Protein sequence: CASSLTGGAGEAFF.

This CDR3 is CASSQGSSGGADTQYF. Written as DNA, the CDR3 is TGTGCCAGCAGCCAAGGGTCTAGCGGGGGGGCGGATACGCAGTATTTT. This sequence joins TRBV3-1 (or the pseudogene TRBV3-2) and TRBJ2-3; 12 nucleotides line up with TRBD2. The germline V gene encodes CDR1 LGHDT and CDR2 YNNKEL (reference sequence). This CDR3 contains 16 residues. V shed 1 base, J shed 6 bases, and the junction held 5 bases outside the gene matches.

This clone was seen only once. This chain connects TRBV2 to TRBJ2-1; 8 bases line up with TRBD1. There are 15 residues in the CDR3. Trimming at V came to 5 bases and at J to 0 bases, leaving 3 bases not matched to a gene. Germline V gene sequence: CDR1 SNHLY, CDR2 FYNNEI. The DNA of the CDR3 is TGTGCCAGCAGTTTAACAGGGGGCTCCTACAATGAGCAGTTCTTC. Its translation is CASSLTGGSYNEQFF.

CDR3 loop: CSVGQGNTEAFF. For the CDR3, the DNA is TGCAGCGTTGGACAGGGGAACACTGAAGCTTTCTTT. The chain joins TRBV29-1 to TRBJ1-1; 7 positions match TRBD1. The CDR3 has 12 residues. The germline V gene has CDR1 SQVTM and CDR2 ANQGSEA. The V and J ends lost 4 bases and 1 base, in that order; junction bases with no gene match: 0.

The chain combines TRBV9 with TRBJ1-3, with 7 bases matching TRBD1. From germline, CDR1 is SGDLS and CDR2 YYNGEE. Trimming took 0 bases from V and 1 from J; bases not matched to a gene: 7. The CDR3 extends over 17 amino acids. CDR3 nucleotide sequence: TGTGCCAGCAGCGTAGCTCCCGGGACAGCTTCTGGAAACACCATATATTTT. This codes for CASSVAPGTASGNTIYF.

The rearrangement joins TRBV6-5 to TRBJ2-3; 8 nucleotides align to TRBD2. V lost 11 bases and J lost 3; bases outside the gene matches: 10. The CDR3 extends over 14 amino acids. CDR1 MNHEY and CDR2 SVGAGI come from the germline V gene. The CDR3, as DNA: TGTGCCCTCCAGAGGCAGCGGGGGACAGATACGCAGTATTTT. Amino acid sequence: CALQRQRGTDTQYF.

The CDR3 region is CASTIFYEQYF. The CDR3 coding sequence is TGTGCCAGCACAATTTTCTACGAGCAGTACTTC. The V gene is TRBV2, the J gene TRBJ2-7; the D is unclear. Germline values: CDR1 SNHLY, CDR2 FYNNEI. This CDR3 is built from 11 residues. V gave up 7 bases and J gave up 3 bases, with 7 bases separating them.

This chain uses TRBV7-2 with TRBJ1-5, with D possibly matching TRBD1 (6 bases). Germline loops: CDR1 SGHTA, CDR2 FQGNSA. Between the trimmed V and J ends, which lost 6 bases and 3 bases, there was a span of 12 bases. The CDR3 is made up of 14 amino acids. This CDR3 reads CASSWTADNQPQHF. DNA of the CDR3: TGTGCCAGCAGTTGGACAGCGGACAATCAGCCCCAGCATTTT.

V and J are TRBV2 and TRBJ1-5; 8 bases agree with TRBD1. Germline V gives CDR1 SNHLY, CDR2 FYNNEI. The junction had 2 bases not matched to a gene; V was cut back by 6 bases and J by 4 bases. This CDR3 comprises 13 residues. The CDR3 region has the DNA TGTGCCAGCAGCTACAGGGGGAATCAGCCCCAGCATTTT. Its translation is CASSYRGNQPQHF.

The chain uses TRBV3-1 (or the pseudogene TRBV3-2) and TRBJ2-7; 8 positions agree with TRBD1. This CDR3 has 13 amino acids. The germline CDR1 and CDR2 sequences are LGHDT and YNNKEL (reference sequence). Trimming removed 3 bases from V and 4 bases from J; junction bases left unmatched: 2. As DNA, the CDR3 is TGTGCCAGCAGCCACGGACAGGGTTACGAGCAGTACTTC. It specifies CASSHGQGYEQYF.

V usage is TRBV4-1 and J usage is TRBJ2-5; 7 bases are a match to TRBD1. J lost 3 bases, V lost 3 bases, and 7 bases had no gene match. The CDR3 covers 15 residues. Looked up from germline, CDR1 is MGHRA and CDR2 is YSYEKL. CDR3 sequence reads: CASSHYKGTEETQYF. CDR3 sequence (DNA): TGCGCCAGCAGCCATTATAAAGGGACAGAAGAGACCCAGTACTTC.

The table lists this clone with a count of one. The CDR3 DNA sequence: TGTGCCAGCAGCTTCGATCGGGGGAATATCGAGCAGTACTTC. It translates to CASSFDRGNIEQYF. The chain employs TRBV7-2 and TRBJ2-7; a possible D gene is TRBD2 (6 bases). The CDR3 is made up of 14 amino acids. Germline-derived CDR1 and CDR2 are SGHTA and FQGNSA. The V end was cut by 3 bases, the J end by 6 bases, with 15 bases between. Filled out from reference TRBV7-2 and TRBJ2-7, the complete variable domain reads GAGVSQSPSNKVTEKGKDVELRCDPISGHTALYWYRQSLGQGLEFLIYFQGNSAPDKSGLPSDRFSAERTGGSVSTLTIQRTQQEDSAVYLCASSFDRGNIEQYFGPGTRLTVT.

This clone has only a few counts. The V and J genes are TRBV14 and TRBJ2-2; TRBD1 matches 8 bases. Per the germline V gene, CDR1 is SGHDN and CDR2 is FVKESK. CDR3 length: 15 residues. Trimming removed 4 bases from V and 5 bases from J; junction bases left unmatched: 6. This chain's CDR3 is CASSPRDRRTGELFF. In DNA, the CDR3 is TGTGCCAGCAGCCCCCGGGACAGGAGAACCGGGGAGCTGTTTTTT.

Of note for this clone: At one of its ends the junction is not consistent with the germline gene, which may arise from a read error. The genes are TRBV7-7 and TRBJ2-1; D is unclear. CDR3 length: 13 residues. The germline V gene encodes CDR1 SSHAT and CDR2 FNYEAQ (reference sequence). The CDR3 protein is CASSLRTEAELFF. For the CDR3, the DNA is TGTGCTAGCAGCTTACGTACCGAAGCCGAACTGTTCTTC.

The chain is built from TRBV29-1 and TRBJ2-7; unclear D gene. The CDR3 has 13 residues. Germline V CDR1 and CDR2: SQVTM, ANQGSEA. V shed 0 bases and J shed 4 bases, with 10 bases lying between them. For the CDR3, the DNA is TGCAGCGTTGAAGAAAGAGGAGTATACGAGCAGTACTTC. This encodes CSVEERGVYEQYF.

This clone appeared a single time. The chain combines TRBV5-1 with TRBJ2-7; TRBD1 matches 10 bases. Losses at the gene ends were 4 bases for V and 3 bases for J; bases not matched to a gene: 4. The CDR3 sequence is 14 residues long. CDR1 SGHRS and CDR2 YFSETQ come from the germline V gene. DNA of the CDR3: TGCGCCAGCAGCCCGGGACAGGGGAACTACGAGCAGTACTTC. This encodes CASSPGQGNYEQYF. The whole variable domain, filled in from reference TRBV5-1 and TRBJ2-7, reads KAGVTQTPRYLIKTRGQQVTLSCSPISGHRSVSWYQQTPGQGLQFLFEYFSETQRNKGNFPGRFSGRQFSNSRSEMNVSTLELGDSALYLCASSPGQGNYEQYFGPGTRLTVT.

The chain employs TRBV14 and TRBJ2-7, with D possibly matching TRBD1 (5 bases). The CDR3 consists of 12 residues. CDR1 SGHDN and CDR2 FVKESK come from the germline V gene. Trimming removed 3 bases at V and 9 bases at J, with 12 bases between. CDR3 coding DNA: TGTGCCAGCAGCCATGGGGCCGCAGGGCAGTACTTC. Protein sequence: CASSHGAAGQYF.

The chain carries TRBV2 and TRBJ1-4, with D unresolved. Trimming shortened V by 0 bases and J by 8 bases, and 4 bases separated the two germline ends. From germline, CDR1 is SNHLY and CDR2 FYNNEI. The CDR3 length is 12 residues. This CDR3 reads CASSEAREKLFF. In DNA, the CDR3 is TGTGCCAGCAGTGAAGCGAGGGAAAAACTGTTTTTT.

The chain uses TRBV19 and TRBJ1-3, with a weak D call TRBD1 (5 bases). Germline CDR1 LNHDA, CDR2 SQIVND (reference sequence). The CDR3 contains 14 residues. Between the trimmed V and J ends, which lost 9 bases and 4 bases, there was a span of 16 bases. CDR3 sequence (DNA): TGTGCCAGCGCGGAGCGGGGACCCGGAAACACCATATATTTT. Amino acids: CASAERGPGNTIYF.

V usage is TRBV5-6 and J usage is TRBJ2-7; weak D call: TRBD2 (5 bases). V lost 2 bases and J 6 bases, leaving 18 bases between the germline ends. This CDR3 contains 15 residues. In germline, CDR1 is SGHDT, CDR2 YYEEEE. In DNA form, the CDR3 reads TGTGCCAGCAGCTTATGGACTCTAAGAGCTGTCGAGCAGTACTTC. Amino acid sequence: CASSLWTLRAVEQYF.

The rearrangement joins TRBV28 to TRBJ2-1; weak D call: TRBD2 (5 bases). Trimming cost V 7 bases and J 9 bases, with 22 bases left between them. Germline CDR1 reads MDHEN; CDR2 reads SYDVKM. This CDR3 is built from 15 residues. In DNA form, the CDR3 reads TGTGCCAGCACCCCCCTCCTACTAGTAAGGGCTGAGCAGTTCTTC. This sequence encodes CASTPLLLVRAEQFF.

The chain is built from TRBV7-3 and TRBJ2-2, with TRBD1 identical over 7 bases. Germline V gene sequence: CDR1 SGHTA, CDR2 FQGTGA. The ends lost 6 bases at V and 4 bases at J; junction bases unmatched: 5. The CDR3 has 14 residues. The CDR3, as DNA: TGTGCCAGCAGGCCGACAGGGAGCACCGGGGAGCTGTTTTTT. This translates into CASRPTGSTGELFF.